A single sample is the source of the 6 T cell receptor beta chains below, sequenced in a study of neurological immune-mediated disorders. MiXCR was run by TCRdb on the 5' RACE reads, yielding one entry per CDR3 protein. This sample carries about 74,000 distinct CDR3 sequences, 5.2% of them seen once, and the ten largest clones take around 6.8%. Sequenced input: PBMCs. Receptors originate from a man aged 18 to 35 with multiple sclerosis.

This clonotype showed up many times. The CDR3 coding sequence is TGCAGTGCTAGCCCCGGCACCCAGGCCCAAGAGACCCAGTACTTC. It encodes CSASPGTQAQETQYF. The rearrangement joins TRBV20-1 to TRBJ2-5; D not resolved. This CDR3 spans 15 amino acids. CDR1 and CDR2 (germline): DFQATT, SNEGSKA (reference sequence). The V and J ends lost 3 bases and 1 base respectively, with 15 bases between them.

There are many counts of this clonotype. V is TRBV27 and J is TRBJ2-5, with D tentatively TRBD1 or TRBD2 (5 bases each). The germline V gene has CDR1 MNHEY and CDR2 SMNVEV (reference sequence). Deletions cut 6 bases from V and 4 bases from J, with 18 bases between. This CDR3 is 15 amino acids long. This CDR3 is CASSSPQGGGETQYF. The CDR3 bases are TGTGCCAGCAGCTCCCCTCAGGGTGGAGGAGAGACCCAGTACTTC.

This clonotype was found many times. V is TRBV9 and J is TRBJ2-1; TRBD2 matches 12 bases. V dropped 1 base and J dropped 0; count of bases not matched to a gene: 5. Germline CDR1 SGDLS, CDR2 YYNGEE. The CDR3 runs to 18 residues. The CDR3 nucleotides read TGTGCCAGCAGCGTAACTAGCGGGGGGCTCAGCTCCTACAATGAGCAGTTCTTC. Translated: CASSVTSGGLSSYNEQFF.

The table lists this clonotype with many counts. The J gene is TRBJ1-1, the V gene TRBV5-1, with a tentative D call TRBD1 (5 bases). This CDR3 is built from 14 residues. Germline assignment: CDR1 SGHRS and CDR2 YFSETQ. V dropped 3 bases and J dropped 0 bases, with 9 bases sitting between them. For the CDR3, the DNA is TGCGCCAGCAGCTCTACAGGCATGAACACTGAAGCTTTCTTT. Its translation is CASSSTGMNTEAFF.

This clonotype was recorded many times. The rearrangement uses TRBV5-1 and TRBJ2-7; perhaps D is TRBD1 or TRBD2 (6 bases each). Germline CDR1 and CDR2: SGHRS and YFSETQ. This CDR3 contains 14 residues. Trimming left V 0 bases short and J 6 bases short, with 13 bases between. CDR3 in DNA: TGCGCCAGCAGCTTGGGAGGGGGGCGCGGCGAGCAGTACTTC. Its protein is CASSLGGGRGEQYF.

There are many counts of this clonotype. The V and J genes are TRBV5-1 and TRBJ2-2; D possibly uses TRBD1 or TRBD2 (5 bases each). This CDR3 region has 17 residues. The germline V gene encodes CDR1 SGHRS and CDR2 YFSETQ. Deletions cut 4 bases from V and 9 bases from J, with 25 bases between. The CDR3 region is CASSPPPLGPGSRELFF. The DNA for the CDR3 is TGCGCCAGCAGCCCTCCACCTTTGGGCCCAGGGAGCCGGGAGCTGTTTTTT.